Below are 24 T cell receptor beta chains sequenced from a single sample in a study of immune cell composition in non-small cell lung cancer. Using immunoSEQ multiplex PCR, the repertoire was profiled, and TCRdb retains in-frame clones only, with some absent. In the table there are 7,500 to 9,000 clones, roughly three quarters of which are singletons. The sequenced material came from lung tumor tissue. These receptors all stem from a human donor with non-small cell lung cancer.

About this clone: A read error may produce the germline difference seen at one junction end. The gene calls are TRBV30 and TRBJ1-5; D is undetermined. The CDR3 spans 16 residues. Germline lookup yields CDR1 GTSNPN and CDR2 SVGIG (reference sequence). The CDR3 spells CTWSVRSGGGNQPQHF. The CDR3 DNA reads TGTACCTGGAGTGTACGAAGCGGCGGCGGTAATCAGCCCCAGCATTTT.

In its sample, this clone was seen a few times. The V gene is TRBV7-3, the J gene TRBJ2-2, with TRBD1 matching 11 bases. Germline V gene data show CDR1 as SGHTA and CDR2 as FQGTGA. The CDR3 loop spans 15 amino acids. After removal of 5 bases from V and 6 bases from J, the junction contained 5 bases not matched to a gene. CDR3 loop: CASSLDRGRAGELFF. The CDR3 nucleotides are TGTGCCAGCAGCCTGGACAGGGGGCGAGCCGGGGAGCTGTTTTTT.

The sample holds one count of this clone. CDR3 DNA: TGTGCCAGCTCTCCTGACAGGACAACCTACAATGAGCAGTTCTTC. This gives the protein CASSPDRTTYNEQFF. V and J are TRBV18 and TRBJ2-1, with D possibly matching TRBD1 (6 bases). V shed 6 bases and J shed 2 bases, with 14 bases lying between them. CDR1 KGHSH and CDR2 LQKENI come from the germline V gene. This CDR3 is 15 amino acids long. Looking up the rest from reference TRBV18 and TRBJ2-1 gives the full variable domain: NAGVMQNPRHLVRRRGQEARLRCSPMKGHSHVYWYRQLPEEGLKFMVYLQKENIIDESGMPKERFSAEFPKEGPSILRIQQVVRGDSAAYFCASSPDRTTYNEQFFGPGTRLTVL.

This clone was detected a few times. The rearrangement links TRBV29-1 to TRBJ1-1; 7 bases fit TRBD1. The CDR3 is made up of 14 amino acids. Germline CDR1 is SQVTM and CDR2 is ANQGSEA. With 0 bases clipped from V and 4 bases from J, the junction kept 5 bases outside the gene matches. CDR3 coding DNA: TGCAGCGTTGAAGATCGACAGGGAATCACTGAAGCTTTCTTT. It codes for CSVEDRQGITEAFF.

The chain has TRBV28 and TRBJ1-2, with D tentatively TRBD1 (6 bases). V gave up 10 bases and J gave up 4 bases, with 19 bases separating them. CDR1 and CDR2 from the germline V gene are MDHEN and SYDVKM. The CDR3 consists of 14 residues. This CDR3 is CATWDNLRGYGYTF. For the CDR3, the DNA is TGTGCCACCTGGGACAATCTAAGGGGCTATGGCTACACCTTC.

The chain is built from TRBV5-4 and TRBJ1-6; perhaps TRBD1 as D (6 bases). The ends were cut back, 1 base at V and 6 bases at J, with 8 bases in the middle. In germline, CDR1 is SGHNT, CDR2 YYREEE (reference sequence). CDR3 length equals 14 residues. CDR3 sequence (DNA): TGTGCCAGCAGCTTGCTGGACAGTAATTCACCCCTCCACTTT. This encodes CASSLLDSNSPLHF.

The chain employs TRBV19 and TRBJ2-7; TRBD2 aligns across 11 bases. From germline, CDR1 is LNHDA and CDR2 SQIVND (reference sequence). J was trimmed by 7 bases and V by 3 bases; bases with no gene match: 8. This CDR3 contains 15 residues. Here the CDR3 DNA reads TGTGCCAGTAGTATGACTAGCGGGACTTCTGGTGAGCAGTACTTC. Translation: CASSMTSGTSGEQYF.

The gene calls are TRBV7-9 and TRBJ2-4, with D uncertain. Trimming cost V 1 base and J 0 bases, with 4 bases left between them. The CDR3 is 14 amino acids. Per germline, CDR1 SEHNR and CDR2 FQNEAQ (reference sequence). The CDR3 loop is CASSLGAAKNIQYF. In DNA, the CDR3 is TGTGCCAGCAGCTTAGGGGCAGCCAAAAACATTCAGTACTTC.

This chain links TRBV4-1 with TRBJ2-5; 11 bases match TRBD2. This CDR3 comprises 15 residues. Germline loops: CDR1 MGHRA, CDR2 YSYEKL. Trimming cost V 2 bases and J 3 bases; bases outside gene matches: 2. The CDR3 protein is CASSQILAGEETQYF. In DNA, the CDR3 is TGCGCCAGCAGCCAAATACTAGCGGGGGAAGAGACCCAGTACTTC.

CDR3 coding DNA: TGTGCCAGCAGCTCCGGAGGAGAGACCCAGTACTTC. Protein sequence: CASSSGGETQYF. The rearrangement links TRBV11-1 to TRBJ2-5; tentative D call: TRBD2 (5 bases). The V gene's germline CDR1 is SGHAT and CDR2 FQDESV (reference sequence). This CDR3 contains 12 residues. V was shortened by 4 bases and J by 4 bases, with 7 bases between the two germline ends. The whole variable domain, filled in from reference TRBV11-1 and TRBJ2-5, reads EAEVAQSPRYKITEKSQAVAFWCDPISGHATLYWYRQILGQGPELLVQFQDESVVDDSQLPKDRFSAERLKGVDSTLKIQPAELGDSAMYLCASSSGGETQYFGPGTRLLVL.

The chain has TRBV5-4 and TRBJ1-5; 11 nucleotides match TRBD1. Germline CDR1 is SGHNT and CDR2 is YYREEE (reference sequence). The V gene end was trimmed by 3 bases and the J gene end by 5 bases; junction bases not matched to a gene: 13. This CDR3 region has 18 residues. The chain's CDR3 is CASSYSTGTGGVDQPQHF. Here the CDR3 DNA reads TGTGCCAGCAGCTACTCCACCGGGACAGGGGGTGTGGATCAGCCCCAGCATTTT.

In its sample, this clone was seen a few times. The chain is built from TRBV5-1 and TRBJ1-5, with D perhaps matching TRBD1 (5 bases). The V end lost 4 bases, the J end lost 3 bases, and 8 bases lay between the germline ends. The germline CDR1 and CDR2 sequences are SGHRS and YFSETQ. CDR3 size: 13 residues. The CDR3: CASSKDNNQPQHF. The CDR3 nucleotides read TGCGCCAGCAGCAAGGACAACAATCAGCCCCAGCATTTT.

The V and J genes are TRBV6-6 and TRBJ1-4; 10 positions match TRBD1. V lost 6 bases to trimming and J lost 10 bases; unmatched junction nucleotides: 5. CDR3 size: 13 residues. The germline gives CDR1 MNHNY, CDR2 SVGAGI (reference sequence). CDR3 sequence: CASRDDRGRKLFF. CDR3 coding DNA: TGTGCCAGCAGAGACGACAGGGGGCGAAAACTGTTTTTT.

The genes are TRBV4-1 and TRBJ2-3; D is possibly TRBD2 (6 bases). The CDR3 is made up of 17 amino acids. With 0 bases removed from V and 2 bases from J, the gap between germline ends came to 15 bases. In germline, CDR1 is MGHRA, CDR2 YSYEKL. In nucleotides, the CDR3 is TGCGCCAGCAGCCAAGATCGGAGACTAGATAACACAGATACGCAGTATTTT. The encoded protein is CASSQDRRLDNTDTQYF.

Comments on this clone: Compared with germline, one end of the junction differs, possibly owing to a read error. The rearrangement joins TRBV7-7 to TRBJ2-5; D gene ambiguous. The CDR3 sequence is 14 residues long. Germline V gene data show CDR1 as SSHAT and CDR2 as FNYEAQ (reference sequence). CDR3 sequence: CASSATSTKETQYF. The CDR3 DNA reads TGTGCTAGCAGCGCGACAAGTACGAAGGAGACCCAGTACTTC.

The chain joins TRBV18 to TRBJ1-4, with 7 bases that match TRBD1. CDR3 length: 15 amino acids. The trim removed 3 bases at V and 8 bases at J, leaving 9 bases unmatched. Germline V lookup: CDR1 KGHSH, CDR2 LQKENI. Here the CDR3 reads CASSPLAGGSEKLFF. The CDR3 DNA follows: TGTGCCAGCTCACCCCTGGCAGGGGGATCCGAAAAACTGTTTTTT. Together with reference TRBV18 and TRBJ1-4, the CDR3 gives the full variable domain: NAGVMQNPRHLVRRRGQEARLRCSPMKGHSHVYWYRQLPEEGLKFMVYLQKENIIDESGMPKERFSAEFPKEGPSILRIQQVVRGDSAAYFCASSPLAGGSEKLFFGSGTQLSVL.

This chain links TRBV27 with TRBJ2-7; TRBD2 matches 12 bases. The length of the CDR3 is 16 residues. V gave up 3 bases and J gave up 6 bases; unmatched junction bases: 9. Germline V gene sequence: CDR1 MNHEY, CDR2 SMNVEV (reference sequence). Written as DNA, the CDR3 is TGTGCCAGCAGTTTCGTCCGTACTAGCGGGGGGTTCGAGCAGTACTTC. It is translated as CASSFVRTSGGFEQYF.

The V and J genes are TRBV19 and TRBJ2-3; possibly TRBD2 for D (5 bases). With 5 bases removed from V and 0 bases from J, the gap between germline ends came to 21 bases. Germline V gene sequence: CDR1 LNHDA, CDR2 SQIVND (reference sequence). This CDR3 region has 18 residues. CDR3 in DNA: TGTGCCAGTAGTCCCCGCTTGGGTACGGGAATTAGCACAGATACGCAGTATTTT. Amino acids: CASSPRLGTGISTDTQYF.

The chain employs TRBV2 and TRBJ2-1, with D possibly matching TRBD2 (6 bases). Germline assignment: CDR1 SNHLY and CDR2 FYNNEI. The CDR3 is 14 residues long. With 6 bases removed from V and 1 base from J, the gap between germline ends came to 10 bases. CDR3 DNA: TGTGCCAGCAGGGGACTGGATTCCTACAATGAGCAGTTCTTC. It specifies CASRGLDSYNEQFF.

DNA for the CDR3: TGTGCCGGGGGGGTGAGGAACACTGAAGCTTTCTTT. It is translated as CAGGVRNTEAFF. The rearrangement uses TRBV6-5 and TRBJ1-1, with D perhaps matching TRBD1 (5 bases). CDR1 is MNHEY, CDR2 SVGAGI, per germline. The CDR3 contains 12 residues. V was shortened by 11 bases and J by 1 base, with 11 bases between the two germline ends.

The chain recombines TRBV15 with TRBJ2-6; 7 bases are a match to TRBD2. Germline values: CDR1 LNHNV, CDR2 YYDKDF (reference sequence). J lost 0 bases, V lost 8 bases, and 4 bases had no gene match. The CDR3 consists of 15 residues. The CDR3 nucleotides are TGTGCCACCTTACGGGGGGACTCTGGGGCCAACGTCCTGACTTTC. It encodes CATLRGDSGANVLTF.

The rearrangement links TRBV7-9 to TRBJ1-2; 7 nucleotides match TRBD1. CDR1 and CDR2 (germline): SEHNR, FQNEAQ (reference sequence). This CDR3 is 12 amino acids long. J lost 7 bases, V lost 5 bases, and 4 bases had no gene match. The CDR3 DNA reads as TGTGCCAGCAGCCGGGACAGCGGTGGCTACACCTTC. Translation gives CASSRDSGGYTF.

Only a few counts were recorded for this clone. This chain connects TRBV7-9 to TRBJ1-2; possible D gene TRBD1, 5 bases. CDR1 SEHNR and CDR2 FQNEAQ come from the germline V gene (reference sequence). The V and J ends lost 5 bases and 11 bases respectively, with 18 bases between them. The CDR3 is 13 residues long. For the CDR3, the DNA is TGTGCCAGCAGCCATACATCGACAGAAAGATACACCTTC. Its translation: CASSHTSTERYTF.

The CDR3 spells CASSLTASGNTIYF. Here the CDR3 DNA reads TGTGCCAGCAGCTTAACTGCGTCCGGAAACACCATATATTTT. V and J are TRBV7-9 and TRBJ1-3; D gene ambiguous. Trimming took 2 bases from V and 4 from J, leaving 9 bases between them. The V gene's germline CDR1 is SEHNR and CDR2 FQNEAQ (reference sequence). The CDR3 runs to 14 residues.